A single TCR beta chain is shown here with its context. This record belongs to a study of CD8 T cells in Susac syndrome. CDR3 length: 16 residues. Deletions cut 7 bases from V and 4 bases from J, with 22 bases between. Germline values: CDR1 MNHEY, CDR2 SMNVEV (reference sequence). The TEMRA cells underwent FACS enrichment, while the CD8+ and CD4+ T cells underwent negative isolation. An amount of RNA that ranged from roughly 0.45 to 1 ug was reverse transcribed with random hexamers. TCRdb redid the calling of the immunoSEQ multiplex PCR reads with MiXCR, one entry per CDR3 protein. The table includes 150,000 to 180,000 distinct CDR3 sequences, 85% to 95% detected once.

Sequencing input: CD8+ T cells from PBMCs. The V gene is TRBV27, the J gene TRBJ1-1; D is ambiguous. The clonotype comes from a human donor with multiple sclerosis. CDR3 coding DNA: TGTGCCAGCACCCAAGGCGGCGTCCCGGACCGCACTGAAGCTTTCTTT. Its protein is CASTQGGVPDRTEAFF.